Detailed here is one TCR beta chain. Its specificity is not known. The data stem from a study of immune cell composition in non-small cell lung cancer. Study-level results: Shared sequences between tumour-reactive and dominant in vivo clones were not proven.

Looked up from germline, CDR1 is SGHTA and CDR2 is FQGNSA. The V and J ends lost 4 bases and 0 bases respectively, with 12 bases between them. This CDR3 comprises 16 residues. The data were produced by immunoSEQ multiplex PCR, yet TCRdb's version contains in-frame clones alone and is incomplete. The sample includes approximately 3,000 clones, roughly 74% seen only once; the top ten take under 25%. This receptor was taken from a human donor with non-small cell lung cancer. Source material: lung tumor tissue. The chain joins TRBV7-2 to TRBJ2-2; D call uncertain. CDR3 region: CASSSTMASNTGELFF. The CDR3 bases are TGTGCCAGCAGCTCTACTATGGCATCGAACACCGGGGAGCTGTTTTTT.